This entry concerns a single T cell receptor beta chain. Its antigen is not yet known. There are no base qualities to consult, and no much larger clone falls within one base. The CDR3 goes from the cysteine to the phenylalanine over 16 residues. Only CDR3 DNA is held: 48 bases, read in frame from base 1. Cut back by 3 bases and 4 bases, the V and J ends lie 18 bases apart. For CDR1 and CDR2, the germline V gene (reference sequence) lists LNHNV and YYDKDF. In the paper's terms, the treatment or condition label means: roughly 18 received Ad26.COV2.S at low or high dose, single or two shots; roughly five received placebo; per-sample allocation not given. Repertoires of vaccine and placebo recipients were sequenced from samples taken on day 63 after the first injection. Between 29 July and 7 August 2020, Cohort 1b enrolled 25 adults aged 18-55 years at one site in Boston, USA. Ad26.COV2.S was a replication-incompetent adenovirus type 26 vector that expressed a prefusion-stabilized SARS-CoV-2 spike protein derived from the original Wuhan strain.

This specimen belongs to a study of Ad26.COV2.S vaccination and SARS-CoV-2 variants (dated by TCRdb to the early 2020s). Regarding the study in general: Vaccine-arm donors were drawn from COV1001, a multicentre, randomized, double-blind, placebo-controlled phase I-IIa trial of Ad26.COV2.S in healthy adults. Ad26.COV2.S was administered intramuscularly at 5 x 10^10 or 1 x 10^11 viral particles, either as a single shot or as two shots given 56 days apart. A total of about 30 samples were included in the TCR-sequenced set, comprising roughly 20 Ad26.COV2.S vaccine recipients, 5 placebo recipients and 8 SARS-CoV-2 convalescent individuals. Blinding of investigators to trial group allocation was maintained during experiments and outcome assessment. The specificity and breadth of SARS-CoV-2-reactive T cell receptors after Ad26.COV2.S vaccination were assessed by TCRbeta repertoire sequencing. Trial participants were randomized into five groups of five, in which low-dose or high-dose Ad26.COV2.S was given once or twice, or placebo was given on both occasions.

Broad study findings and their caveats: The authors noted that total T cell responses may have been underestimated by the TCR breadth and depth analyses. Vaccine and placebo recipients had similar non-spike TCR breadth, a finding consistent with the vaccine containing only spike. The study lacked the statistical power to compare responses across vaccine doses or regimens. After vaccination, substantial breadth of spike-specific CD8+ and CD4+ T cell responses was reported. Higher spike-specific TCR breadth was observed in Ad26.COV2.S recipients than in placebo recipients (P = 0.0014).

TCRbeta CDR3 regions were sequenced with the immunoSEQ Assay. After extraction, genomic DNA underwent amplification by bias-controlled multiplex PCR, followed by high-throughput sequencing. The paper's processing steps were these. Collapsing and filtering of sequences were performed to quantify the absolute abundance of each unique TCRbeta CDR3 region. Usable DNA was measured by amplifying reference genes present in all nucleated cells, and TCRbeta template counts were normalized to that usable DNA to estimate T cell fraction. Repertoire TCRs were annotated as SARS-CoV-2-specific when V gene, CDR3 amino acid sequence and J gene were exactly matched to a known reactive TCR set. MIRA supplied the reference SARS-CoV-2 TCR set, which was filtered for enrichment in COVID-19-positive ImmuneCODE repertoires so that public or cross-reactive TCRs were removed. Using the MIRA antigens, annotated TCRs were further analysed by specific ORF or by position within an ORF. Breadth was defined as the number of annotated unique rearrangements divided by the total number of unique productive rearrangements, and depth was defined as the summed frequency of the annotated unique rearrangements. TCR breadth was compared between groups using two-sided Wilcoxon rank-sum tests. The immuneACCESS repertoire file appears here via TCRdb, limited to in-frame rearrangements. These files lack a portion of the clones; in checked studies, under half of the deficit traces to unresolved V genes, and the cause of the others is not known. D and trimming come from the DNA, and the V and J calls and clone size come from that table. Across this sample there are about 400,000 clones, with around 82% seen only once. The top ten clonotypes cover nearly 7.5% of the sample.

The material sequenced was peripheral blood, taken in a trial of Ad26.COV2.S vaccine versus placebo. In this chain, TRBV15 is recombined with TRBJ1-1; there is no confident call for the D gene. The receptor was derived from a person aged 18-65 years who received the Ad26.COV2.S COVID-19 vaccine or a placebo. The sequence in DNA is TGTGCCACCAGCAGCCGCAAGGACCCGTGGGCCACTGAAGCTTTCTTT. Translated, this is CATSSRKDPWATEAFF.